The clone carrying this TCR beta chain was seen once. Its antigen remains unidentified. Sequencing was performed with immunoSEQ multiplex PCR; in TCRdb, only in-frame clones are kept and a portion is missing. The repertoire holds more than 120,000 clones, around 84% seen once, with 8.7% in the top ten. The sample belongs to a study of cytomegalovirus exposure and HLA in healthy donors. Study-level background: The same platform was used for the roughly 130 validation repertoires as for the 666 first-cohort repertoires, as reported in a later analysis. Study-wide findings and caveats: CMV antigen specificity was confirmed in vitro for a few CMV-associated chains. Among TCR sequences, most were rare, though some public TCRs appeared in many donors. It was approximately 150 TCR beta chains that were listed as cytomegalovirus-associated.

The CDR3 loop spans 15 amino acids. Trimming shortened V by 2 bases and J by 8 bases, and 16 bases separated the two germline ends. Germline V lookup: CDR1 MGHDK, CDR2 SYGVNS. The receptor comes from a man between 18 and 29 years old in good health and CMV-seropositive. The sample was PBMCs. The rearrangement uses TRBV25-1 and TRBJ2-4; maybe TRBD1 (6 bases). CDR3 sequence (DNA): TGTGCCAGCAGTGAACAGGGGCCTAAAAAGGACATTCAGTACTTC. Translated: CASSEQGPKKDIQYF.